What follows are 19 T cell receptor beta chains derived from one specimen sequenced in a study of blood T cell repertoires in COVID-19. Method: immunoSEQ multiplex PCR; TCRdb's copy keeps in-frame clones and lacks some. The sample includes about 44,000 clones, about 90% of them seen just once. The specimen sequenced was peripheral blood. The receptors originated from a woman of 80 years or more in a cohort sampled during active or convalescent COVID-19.

This clone showed up just a few times. This chain's CDR3 is CSVETRDYEQYF. The CDR3 region has the DNA TGCAGCGTTGAAACCAGGGACTACGAGCAGTACTTC. The chain has TRBV29-1 and TRBJ2-7; possible D gene TRBD1, 5 bases. Germline V gene data show CDR1 as SQVTM and CDR2 as ANQGSEA. The length of the CDR3 is 12 residues. The V gene lost 2 bases and the J gene lost 3 bases, with 8 bases spanning the gap.

The CDR3 reads CASSLYRGEAFF. Written as DNA, the CDR3 is TGTGCCAGCAGCTTATATCGAGGTGAAGCTTTCTTT. The chain recombines TRBV7-2 with TRBJ1-1; D not certain. Per the germline V gene, CDR1 is SGHTA and CDR2 is FQGNSA. Trimming shortened V by 2 bases and J by 7 bases, and 8 bases separated the two germline ends. The CDR3 extends over 12 amino acids.

J is TRBJ2-7 and V is TRBV6-1, with 7 bases identical to TRBD1. The trim removed 2 bases at V and 3 bases at J, leaving 10 bases unmatched. In germline, CDR1 is MNHNS, CDR2 SASEGT. The CDR3 sequence is 16 residues long. This CDR3 is CASSESMNQGVYEQYF. The CDR3 bases are TGTGCCAGCAGTGAATCAATGAATCAGGGGGTCTACGAGCAGTACTTC.

The rearrangement joins TRBV11-1 to TRBJ2-3; TRBD2 matches 13 bases. Germline V lookup: CDR1 SGHAT, CDR2 FQDESV (reference sequence). V lost 5 bases, J lost 4 bases, and 6 bases stayed unmatched. The CDR3 runs 16 residues. CDR3 loop: CASSGTSGESADTQYF. The CDR3 bases are TGTGCCAGCAGCGGGACTAGCGGGGAGTCGGCAGATACGCAGTATTTT.

The rearrangement links TRBV10-3 to TRBJ2-4; possible D gene TRBD2, 7 bases. The germline V gene has CDR1 ENHRY and CDR2 SYGVKD. The CDR3 loop spans 18 amino acids. The V end was cut by 8 bases, the J end by 2 bases, with 25 bases between. This CDR3 is CAIPVTGTEGGSKNIQYF. CDR3 nucleotides: TGTGCCATCCCAGTTACAGGGACGGAGGGGGGGTCCAAAAACATTCAGTACTTC.

CDR3 nucleotides: TGCGCCAGCGGGACAGGCCCGGGGGGGGCCAACGTCCTGACTTTC. Its protein product is CASGTGPGGANVLTF. V gene TRBV5-1 combines with J gene TRBJ2-6; 8 positions match TRBD1. This CDR3 is built from 15 residues. Germline V gene lookup returns CDR1 SGHRS and CDR2 YFSETQ. V was pared by 7 bases and J by 4 bases, with 7 bases of the junction left unmatched.

This rearrangement joins TRBV5-1 to TRBJ2-5, with 7 nucleotides matching TRBD1. The CDR3 runs to 14 residues. Germline V lookup: CDR1 SGHRS, CDR2 YFSETQ. V lost 3 bases to trimming and J lost 3 bases; unmatched junction nucleotides: 5. Written as DNA, the CDR3 is TGCGCCAGCAGCTCTTCCGGGACAGAAGAGACCCAGTACTTC. Amino acid sequence: CASSSSGTEETQYF.

The chain carries TRBV7-2 and TRBJ2-5; 9 nucleotides agree with TRBD1. Germline CDR1 and CDR2: SGHTA and FQGNSA. Trimming at V came to 8 bases and at J to 7 bases, leaving 8 bases not matched to a gene. The CDR3 length is 13 residues. The CDR3 loop reads CASGTGGAGTQYF. CDR3 coding DNA: TGTGCCAGCGGAACAGGGGGCGCCGGGACCCAGTACTTC.

This chain uses TRBV4-1 with TRBJ1-1; D perhaps matches TRBD1 (5 bases). CDR1 and CDR2 (germline): MGHRA, YSYEKL. The CDR3 sequence is 13 residues long. The V end lost 5 bases, the J end lost 7 bases, and 14 bases lay between the germline ends. The CDR3 spells CASSKTEAREAFF. CDR3 sequence (DNA): TGCGCCAGCAGCAAGACAGAAGCCCGTGAAGCTTTCTTT.

V and J are TRBV18 and TRBJ2-3, with TRBD1 matching 7 bases. The CDR3 sequence is 16 residues long. The germline V gene has CDR1 KGHSH and CDR2 LQKENI. The V gene end was trimmed by 1 base and the J gene end by 4 bases; junction bases not matched to a gene: 8. The CDR3 DNA follows: TGTGCCAGCTCACCACAGGGGGCTCATAGGGCAGATACGCAGTATTTT. Translated: CASSPQGAHRADTQYF.

The rearrangement uses TRBV30 and TRBJ1-1; the D is unclear. This CDR3 has 12 amino acids. Germline values: CDR1 GTSNPN, CDR2 SVGIG (reference sequence). Trimming took off 8 bases at V and 6 bases at J, with 16 bases between the two ends. CDR3 protein: CALSITGAEAFF. The CDR3 nucleotides read TGTGCCCTATCAATAACCGGAGCTGAAGCTTTCTTT. Together with reference TRBV30 and TRBJ1-1, the CDR3 gives the full variable domain: SQTIHQWPATLVQPVGSPLSLECTVEGTSNPNLYWYRQAAGRGLQLLFYSVGIGQISSEVPQNLSASRPQDRQFILSSKKLLLSDSGFYLCALSITGAEAFFGQGTRLTVV.

J is TRBJ2-3 and V is TRBV9; TRBD2 aligns across 12 bases. The ends lost 4 bases at V and 8 bases at J; junction bases unmatched: 17. The V gene's germline CDR1 is SGDLS and CDR2 YYNGEE. The CDR3 covers 18 residues. The CDR3 reads CASSPEGLAGKQSATQYF. DNA of the CDR3: TGTGCCAGCAGCCCAGAAGGACTAGCGGGGAAGCAGTCGGCTACGCAGTATTTT.

The chain is built from TRBV5-8 and TRBJ2-1, with TRBD2 matching 12 bases. Germline CDR1 and CDR2: SGHTS and YDEGEE. The CDR3 totals 16 residues. V lost 4 bases, J lost 7 bases, and 9 bases stayed unmatched. The CDR3, as DNA: TGTGCCAGCAGCGCCCTAGCGGGAGGGCCAGTGAATGAGCAGTTCTTC. Its translation: CASSALAGGPVNEQFF.

The genes are TRBV5-6 and TRBJ2-1; a weak D match, TRBD2 (5 bases). The CDR3 has 13 amino acids. The V gene lost 2 bases and the J gene lost 10 bases, with 13 bases spanning the gap. In germline, CDR1 is SGHDT, CDR2 YYEEEE. As DNA, the CDR3 is TGTGCCAGCAGCTTTACGGCTAGCCCAGAGCAGTTCTTC. Translating it yields CASSFTASPEQFF.

This chain joins TRBV9 and TRBJ2-7; possibly TRBD1 for D (5 bases). CDR1 SGDLS and CDR2 YYNGEE come from the germline V gene. The CDR3 consists of 15 residues. Trimming took 0 bases from V and 0 from J, leaving 10 bases between them. CDR3 loop: CASSVGQLSSYEQYF. In DNA form, the CDR3 reads TGTGCCAGCAGCGTAGGACAGTTGAGCTCCTACGAGCAGTACTTC.

This clone is a singleton in its sample. The chain is built from TRBV6-5 and TRBJ1-1; D is unresolved. The CDR3 totals 12 residues. In germline, CDR1 is MNHEY, CDR2 SVGAGI. V shed 0 bases and J shed 8 bases, with 7 bases lying between them. The CDR3 loop reads CASSYSAGEAFF. CDR3 DNA: TGTGCCAGCAGTTACTCGGCGGGGGAAGCTTTCTTT.

The chain carries TRBV7-9 and TRBJ1-4; 10 bases are shared with TRBD1. The germline gives CDR1 SEHNR, CDR2 FQNEAQ (reference sequence). The CDR3 is made up of 15 amino acids. V gave up 4 bases and J gave up 6 bases; unmatched junction bases: 5. Written as DNA, the CDR3 is TGTGCCAGCAGCTCCCGGGACAGGGGAGATGAAAAACTGTTTTTT. It specifies CASSSRDRGDEKLFF.

The chain joins TRBV7-2 to TRBJ2-4; 9 bases match TRBD2. This CDR3 spans 16 amino acids. Germline V CDR1 and CDR2: SGHTA, FQGNSA. V shed 0 bases, J shed 6 bases, and the junction held 6 bases outside the gene matches. The DNA for the CDR3 is TGTGCCAGCAGCTTAGCGCCAGCGGGGGGTACAAACATTCAGTACTTC. Amino acid sequence: CASSLAPAGGTNIQYF.

In this sample, this clone turned up a few times. The rearrangement links TRBV9 to TRBJ1-1; a weak D match, TRBD1 (5 bases). V was clipped by 0 bases and J by 1 base, with 16 bases between them. CDR1 is SGDLS, CDR2 YYNGEE, per germline. There are 17 residues in the CDR3. In DNA, the CDR3 is TGTGCCAGCAGCGTAGCCCCACCAGGGATACAGAACACTGAAGCTTTCTTT. Its translation is CASSVAPPGIQNTEAFF.